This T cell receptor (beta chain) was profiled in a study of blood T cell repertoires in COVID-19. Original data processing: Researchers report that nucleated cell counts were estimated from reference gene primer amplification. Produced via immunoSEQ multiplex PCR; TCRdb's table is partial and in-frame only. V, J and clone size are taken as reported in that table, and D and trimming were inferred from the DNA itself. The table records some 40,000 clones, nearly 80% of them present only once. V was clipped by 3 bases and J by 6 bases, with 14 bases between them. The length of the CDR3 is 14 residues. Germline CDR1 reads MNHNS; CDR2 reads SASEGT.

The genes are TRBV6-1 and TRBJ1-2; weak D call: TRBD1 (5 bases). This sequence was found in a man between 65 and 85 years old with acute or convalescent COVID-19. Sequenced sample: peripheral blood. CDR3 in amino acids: CASSDWEGMDGYTF. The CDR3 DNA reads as TGTGCCAGCAGTGATTGGGAGGGGATGGATGGCTACACCTTC.